This T cell receptor (beta chain) originates from a study of identical twins. TCRdb recomputed calls from the 5' RACE reads with MiXCR, one row per CDR3 protein. Of approximately 500,000 distinct CDR3 sequences listed, 20% to 30% were seen once; the top ten hold about 3%. The V end lost 8 bases, the J end lost 2 bases, and 27 bases lay between the germline ends. The CDR3 consists of 18 residues. Germline V lookup: CDR1 MNHEY, CDR2 SMNVEV (reference sequence). These data also featured in a second study, about T cells expressing NK-cell markers.

The clonotype comes from a woman between 18 and 30 years old in good health. The J gene is TRBJ1-2, the V gene TRBV27; no reliable D call. Sequences were obtained from CD4+ T cells sorted from blood. As DNA, the CDR3 is TGTGCCAGCTGTAAAACCAACGGGGTCAGCGGATTAAACTATGGCTACACCTTC. Its protein product is CASCKTNGVSGLNYGYTF.